This entry is about one T cell receptor beta chain. In this sample, this clone turned up once. Its antigen target is currently unknown. No base qualities exist here, and no much larger clone lies one base off it. TCRbeta CDR3 regions were amplified from genomic DNA using the immunoSEQ Assay, a bias-controlled multiplex PCR. As for the authors' bioinformatics: Nucleated cell counts per sample were estimated from amplification of reference gene primers within the assay. Sequence reads were collapsed and filtered to measure the absolute abundance of every unique TCRbeta CDR3 rearrangement. For each sample, productive Simpson clonality was calculated as the square root of Simpson's diversity index across productive rearrangements. Here the immuneACCESS table is served through TCRdb, limited to in-frame sequences with V and J called. Missing clones are a known gap in these copies; in checked studies unresolved V genes cover under half, and the rest lacks a known reason. The V and J calls and clone size are taken from that table; D and trimming were inferred from the DNA. This sample has about 300,000 clones in its table, and 89% of those were observed once. The biggest ten clones account for about 1.8% of the sample.

These data belong to a study of blood T cell repertoires in COVID-19 (dated by TCRdb to between 2020 and 2021). Regarding the complete study: Collaborator samples came from the United States, Italy and Spain and covered acute and convalescent phases of COVID-19. The prospective study material was composed of cDNA or gDNA derived from T cells, B-cell-depleted T cells, or PBMCs. The dataset comprised deeply sampled blood TCRbeta repertoires from subjects exposed to, actively infected with, or recovered from COVID-19. The repertoires were made available in a free public database intended to serve as a resource for research on the immune response to SARS-CoV-2. Samples came from the ongoing ImmuneRACE study (first 160 participants) plus 1,254 subjects from 6 global collaborators. Sample metadata almost always included a de-identified subject ID, COVID-19 status, age in years and sex. Where HLA class I and class II types were available, the types were taken from metadata supplied by the sample provider, not from assay-based typing. Overall study outcomes, separate from this receptor: The quantity of clinical and demographic metadata differed by source and by participant and was supplied without curation.

In the prospective study, participants were 18 to 89 years old, resided in around 25 geographic areas of the United States, and were enrolled through a virtual design. In the prospective study, participants were assigned to cohorts based on the clinical history participants reported in a screening survey and a study questionnaire. ImmuneRACE Cohort 3 recovered participants were defined by two consecutive negative NP/OP PCR tests, healthcare professional clearance, or symptom resolution. Mobile phlebotomists in the prospective study collected whole blood, serum and a nasopharyngeal or oropharyngeal swab from every participant. Participants in the prospective study had the option to provide additional blood draws and questionnaires over an approximately 2-month period. Before DNA extraction, blood samples from the prospective study were shipped at room temperature or frozen. This receptor was taken from a woman in her thirties or forties who had recovered from COVID-19. Sample: PBMCs or T cells enriched from blood (not recorded which).

The nucleotide sequence reads as follows: TGTGCCAGCAGTCCCCGGGACAGGACTAATGAAAAACTGTTTTTT. This encodes CASSPRDRTNEKLFF. The sequence joins TRBV27 to TRBJ1-4; 8 bases in the junction line up with TRBD1. Spanning cysteine to phenylalanine, the CDR3 consists of 15 amino acids. This entry keeps only the CDR3 DNA: 45 bases, framed from base 1. V is cut back by 5 bases and J by 2 bases, with 4 bases in the junction unmatched. For CDR1 and CDR2, the germline V gene (reference sequence) lists MNHEY and SMNVEV.